Listed below are T cell receptor beta chains from one sample, sequenced in a study of OX40 agonist ivuxolimab in advanced cancers. Assay: immunoSEQ multiplex PCR; the TCRdb copy retains only in-frame clones and omits some. The table records more than 50,000 clones, about 90% of them present only once. The material sequenced was CD4+ or CD8+ T cells sorted from blood, taken in a trial of the OX40 agonist ivuxolimab. These receptors came from an adult with an advanced solid tumor such as melanoma, head and neck, liver or kidney cancer. Each CDR3 is given with its conserved first and last residue. A D gene is named only where the DNA matches it firmly. Size is stated for part of the rows, as once, few or many counts, or as a class when the clone is expanded.

J gene: TRBJ1-1
D gene: .
V gene: TRBV18
clone size: .
CDR3 protein: CASSPPQRVENTEAFF
CDR3 DNA: TGTGCCAGCTCACCCCCCCAAAGAGTAGAGAACACTGAAGCTTTCTTT

J gene: TRBJ1-2
D gene: TRBD1
V gene: TRBV4-3
clone size: .
CDR3 protein: CASSQTGQVGSYGYTF
CDR3 DNA: TGCGCCAGCAGCCAGACCGGACAGGTTGGTAGCTATGGCTACACCTTC

J gene: TRBJ2-2
D gene: .
V gene: TRBV7-3
clone size: .
CDR3 protein: CASSTTVANTGELFF
CDR3 DNA: TGTGCCAGCAGCACAACAGTGGCGAACACCGGGGAGCTGTTTTTT

J gene: TRBJ2-7
D gene: .
V gene: TRBV7-2
clone size: .
CDR3 protein: CASSLARQVYEQYF
CDR3 DNA: TGTGCCAGCAGCTTAGCGAGGCAGGTCTACGAGCAGTACTTC

J gene: TRBJ2-7
D gene: .
V gene: TRBV7-9
clone size: .
CDR3 protein: CASRSTPGSTYEQYF
CDR3 DNA: TGTGCCAGCAGGTCCACGCCAGGCTCAACCTACGAGCAGTACTTC

J gene: TRBJ2-1
D gene: TRBD2
V gene: TRBV7-2
clone size: .
CDR3 protein: CASSFSGTSKNEQFF
CDR3 DNA: TGTGCCAGCAGCTTCTCCGGGACTAGCAAAAATGAGCAGTTCTTC

J gene: TRBJ2-3
D gene: .
V gene: TRBV4-1
clone size: .
CDR3 protein: CASSQDGRGTDTQYF
CDR3 DNA: TGCGCCAGCAGCCAAGATGGGAGAGGCACAGATACGCAGTATTTT

J gene: TRBJ2-7
D gene: .
V gene: TRBV11-2
clone size: few
CDR3 protein: CASRRGAGSPEQYF
CDR3 DNA: TGTGCCAGCAGACGAGGTGCAGGCTCCCCCGAGCAGTACTTC

J gene: TRBJ1-6
D gene: .
V gene: TRBV9
clone size: .
CDR3 protein: CASSVEEESPLHF
CDR3 DNA: TGTGCCAGCAGCGTAGAAGAGGAATCACCCCTCCACTTT

J gene: TRBJ1-5
D gene: .
V gene: TRBV11-2
clone size: .
CDR3 protein: CASSPTGTSNQPQHF
CDR3 DNA: TGTGCCAGCAGCCCGACGGGTACGAGCAATCAGCCCCAGCATTTT

J gene: TRBJ1-1
D gene: .
V gene: TRBV20-1
clone size: .
CDR3 protein: CSALGPTEAFF
CDR3 DNA: TGCAGTGCGTTGGGCCCCACTGAAGCTTTCTTT

J gene: TRBJ1-5
D gene: TRBD1
V gene: TRBV14
clone size: .
CDR3 protein: CASSQARDSHNQPQHF
CDR3 DNA: TGTGCCAGCAGCCAGGCCCGGGACAGCCACAATCAGCCCCAGCATTTT

J gene: TRBJ1-1
D gene: TRBD1
V gene: TRBV5-1
clone size: .
CDR3 protein: CASSLLTGGLSNTEAFF
CDR3 DNA: TGCGCCAGCAGCTTACTGACAGGGGGCCTTTCGAACACTGAAGCTTTCTTT

J gene: TRBJ2-5
D gene: .
V gene: TRBV27
clone size: once
CDR3 protein: CASSLAFNRETQYF
CDR3 DNA: TGTGCCAGCAGTCTAGCTTTCAACCGTGAGACCCAGTACTTC